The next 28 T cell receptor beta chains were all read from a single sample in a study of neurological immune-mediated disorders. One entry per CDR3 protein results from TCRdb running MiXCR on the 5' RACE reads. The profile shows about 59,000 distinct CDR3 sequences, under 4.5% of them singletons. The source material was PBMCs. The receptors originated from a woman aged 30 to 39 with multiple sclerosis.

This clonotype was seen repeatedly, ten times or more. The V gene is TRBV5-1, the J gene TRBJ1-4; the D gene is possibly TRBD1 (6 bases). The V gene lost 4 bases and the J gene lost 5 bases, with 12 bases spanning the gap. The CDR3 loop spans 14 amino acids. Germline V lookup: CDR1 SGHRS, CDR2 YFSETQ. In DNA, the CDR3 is TGCGCCAGCAGCCCGGGACACGGCAATGAAAAACTGTTTTTT. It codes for CASSPGHGNEKLFF. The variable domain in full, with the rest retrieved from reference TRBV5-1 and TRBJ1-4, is KAGVTQTPRYLIKTRGQQVTLSCSPISGHRSVSWYQQTPGQGLQFLFEYFSETQRNKGNFPGRFSGRQFSNSRSEMNVSTLELGDSALYLCASSPGHGNEKLFFGSGTQLSVL.

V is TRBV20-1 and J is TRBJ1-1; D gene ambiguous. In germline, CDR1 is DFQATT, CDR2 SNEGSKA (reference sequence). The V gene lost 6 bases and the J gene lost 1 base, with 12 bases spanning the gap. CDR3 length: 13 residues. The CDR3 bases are TGCAGTGCGCCGGCCCGGGGGAACACTGAAGCTTTCTTT. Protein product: CSAPARGNTEAFF.

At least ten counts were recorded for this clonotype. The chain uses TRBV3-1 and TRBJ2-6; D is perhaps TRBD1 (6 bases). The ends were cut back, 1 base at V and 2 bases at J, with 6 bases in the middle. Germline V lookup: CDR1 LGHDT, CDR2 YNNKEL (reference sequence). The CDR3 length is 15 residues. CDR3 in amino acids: CASSQGDTGANVLTF. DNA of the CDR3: TGTGCCAGCAGCCAAGGGGACACTGGGGCCAACGTCCTGACTTTC.

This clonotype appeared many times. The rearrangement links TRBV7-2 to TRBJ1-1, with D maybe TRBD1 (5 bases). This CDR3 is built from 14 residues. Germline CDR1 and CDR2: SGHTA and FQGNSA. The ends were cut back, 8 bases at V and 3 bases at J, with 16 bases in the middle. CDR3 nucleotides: TGTGCCAGCTTGAAGGGACTGGGGGACACTGAAGCTTTCTTT. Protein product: CASLKGLGDTEAFF.

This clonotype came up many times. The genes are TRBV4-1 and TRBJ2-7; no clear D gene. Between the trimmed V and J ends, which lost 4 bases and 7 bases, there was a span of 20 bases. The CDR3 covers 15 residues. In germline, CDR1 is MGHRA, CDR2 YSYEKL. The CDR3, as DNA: TGCGCCAGCAGCCCAGGAATCTCAGGCCTTCGGGAGCAGTACTTC. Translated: CASSPGISGLREQYF.

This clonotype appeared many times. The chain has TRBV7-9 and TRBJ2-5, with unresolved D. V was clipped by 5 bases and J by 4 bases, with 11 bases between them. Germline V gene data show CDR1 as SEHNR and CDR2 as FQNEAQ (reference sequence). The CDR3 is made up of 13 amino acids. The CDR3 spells CASSRDLVETQYF. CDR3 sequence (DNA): TGTGCCAGCAGCCGAGACTTAGTAGAGACCCAGTACTTC.

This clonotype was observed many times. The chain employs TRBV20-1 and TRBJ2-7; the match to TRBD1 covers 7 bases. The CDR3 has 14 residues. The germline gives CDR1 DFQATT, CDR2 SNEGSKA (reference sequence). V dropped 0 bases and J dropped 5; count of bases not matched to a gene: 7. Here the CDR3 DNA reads TGCAGTGCTAGAGACGATAGGACAGGAAACGAGCAGTACTTC. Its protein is CSARDDRTGNEQYF.

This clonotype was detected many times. The CDR3 spells CASSFRLAGTNNEQFF. The CDR3 DNA follows: TGTGCCAGCAGTTTCCGACTAGCGGGCACCAACAATGAGCAGTTCTTC. The rearrangement joins TRBV12-3 or TRBV12-4 to TRBJ2-1; 10 bases are a match to TRBD2. V shed 3 bases, J shed 5 bases, and the junction held 7 bases outside the gene matches. The CDR3 extends over 16 amino acids.

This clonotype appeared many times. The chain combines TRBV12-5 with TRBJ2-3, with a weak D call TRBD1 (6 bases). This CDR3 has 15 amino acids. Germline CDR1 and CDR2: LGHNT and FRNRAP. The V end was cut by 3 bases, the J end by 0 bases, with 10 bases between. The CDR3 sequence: CASGFRDISTDTQYF. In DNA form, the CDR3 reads TGTGCTAGTGGTTTCCGGGACATTAGCACAGATACGCAGTATTTT.

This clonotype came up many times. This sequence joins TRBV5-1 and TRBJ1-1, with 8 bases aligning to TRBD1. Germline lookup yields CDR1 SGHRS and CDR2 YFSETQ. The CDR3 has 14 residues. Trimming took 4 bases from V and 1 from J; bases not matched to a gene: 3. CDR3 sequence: CASSAGTGNTEAFF. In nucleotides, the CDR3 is TGCGCCAGCAGCGCGGGGACAGGGAACACTGAAGCTTTCTTT.

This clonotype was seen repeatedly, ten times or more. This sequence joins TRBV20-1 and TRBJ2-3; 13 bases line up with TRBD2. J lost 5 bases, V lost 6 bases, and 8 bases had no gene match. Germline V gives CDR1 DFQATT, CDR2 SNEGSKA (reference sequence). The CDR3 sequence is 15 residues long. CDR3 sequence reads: CSAKTSGRAKDTQYF. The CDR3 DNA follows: TGCAGTGCCAAAACTAGCGGGAGGGCCAAAGATACGCAGTATTTT.

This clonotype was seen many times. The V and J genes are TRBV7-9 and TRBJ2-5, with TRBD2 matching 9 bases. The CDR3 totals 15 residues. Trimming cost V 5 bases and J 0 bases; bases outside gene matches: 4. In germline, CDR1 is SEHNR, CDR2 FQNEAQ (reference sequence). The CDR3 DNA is TGTGCCAGCAGCCCCAGCGGGAGGTACCAAGAGACCCAGTACTTC. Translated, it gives CASSPSGRYQETQYF.

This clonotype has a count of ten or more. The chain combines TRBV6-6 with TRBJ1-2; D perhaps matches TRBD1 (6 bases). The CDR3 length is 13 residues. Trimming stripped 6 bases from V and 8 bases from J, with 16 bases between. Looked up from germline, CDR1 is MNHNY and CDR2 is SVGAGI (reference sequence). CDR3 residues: CASSPTQGMGYTF. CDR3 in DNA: TGTGCCAGCAGCCCCACACAGGGTATGGGCTACACCTTC.

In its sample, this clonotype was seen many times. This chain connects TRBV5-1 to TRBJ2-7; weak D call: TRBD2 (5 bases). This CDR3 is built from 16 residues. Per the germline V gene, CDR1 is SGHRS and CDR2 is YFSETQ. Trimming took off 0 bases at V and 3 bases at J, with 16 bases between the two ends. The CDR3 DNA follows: TGCGCCAGCAGCTTGGGAGGGAGCAGTGGTTTCTACGAGCAGTACTTC. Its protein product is CASSLGGSSGFYEQYF. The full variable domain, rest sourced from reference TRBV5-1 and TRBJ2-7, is KAGVTQTPRYLIKTRGQQVTLSCSPISGHRSVSWYQQTPGQGLQFLFEYFSETQRNKGNFPGRFSGRQFSNSRSEMNVSTLELGDSALYLCASSLGGSSGFYEQYFGPGTRLTVT.

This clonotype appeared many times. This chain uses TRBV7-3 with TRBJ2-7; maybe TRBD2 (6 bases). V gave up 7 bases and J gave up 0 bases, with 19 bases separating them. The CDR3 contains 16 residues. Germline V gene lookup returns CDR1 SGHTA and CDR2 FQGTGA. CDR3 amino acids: CASTPGRRAFSYEQYF. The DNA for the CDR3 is TGTGCCAGCACCCCTGGCCGGAGGGCCTTCTCCTACGAGCAGTACTTC.

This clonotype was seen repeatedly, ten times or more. This chain's CDR3 is CASSPSASGNTIYF. CDR3 nucleotide sequence: TGTGCCAGCAGCCCCTCGGCCTCTGGAAACACCATATATTTT. This rearrangement joins TRBV7-2 to TRBJ1-3; D remains ambiguous. The CDR3 has 14 residues. Between the trimmed V and J ends, which lost 5 bases and 0 bases, there was a span of 8 bases. Looked up from germline, CDR1 is SGHTA and CDR2 is FQGNSA.

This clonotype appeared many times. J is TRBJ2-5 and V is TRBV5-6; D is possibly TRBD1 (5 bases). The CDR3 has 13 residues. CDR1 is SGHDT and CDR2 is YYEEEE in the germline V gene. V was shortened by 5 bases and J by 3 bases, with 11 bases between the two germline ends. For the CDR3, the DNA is TGTGCCAGCAGTTCGGACACAGAAGAGACCCAGTACTTC. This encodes CASSSDTEETQYF.

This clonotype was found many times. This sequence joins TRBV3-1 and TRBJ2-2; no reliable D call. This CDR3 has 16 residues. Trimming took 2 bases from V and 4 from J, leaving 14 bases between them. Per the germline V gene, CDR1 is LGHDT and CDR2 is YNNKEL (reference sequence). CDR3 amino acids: CASSQNIDPSTGELFF. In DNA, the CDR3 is TGTGCCAGCAGCCAAAACATAGATCCATCCACCGGGGAGCTGTTTTTT.

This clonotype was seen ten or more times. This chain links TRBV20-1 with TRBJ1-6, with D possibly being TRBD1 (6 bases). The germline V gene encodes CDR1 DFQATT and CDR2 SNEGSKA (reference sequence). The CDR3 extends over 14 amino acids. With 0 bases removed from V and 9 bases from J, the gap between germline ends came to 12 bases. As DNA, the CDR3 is TGCAGTGCTAGAGATCCAGGGGTCGGTTCACCCCTCCACTTT. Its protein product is CSARDPGVGSPLHF.

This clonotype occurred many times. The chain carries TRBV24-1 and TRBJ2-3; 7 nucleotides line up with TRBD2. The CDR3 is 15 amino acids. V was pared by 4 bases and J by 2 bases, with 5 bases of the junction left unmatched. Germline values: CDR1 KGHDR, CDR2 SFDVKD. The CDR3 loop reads CATSERLAYTDTQYF. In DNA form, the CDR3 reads TGTGCCACCAGTGAAAGACTAGCCTACACAGATACGCAGTATTTT.

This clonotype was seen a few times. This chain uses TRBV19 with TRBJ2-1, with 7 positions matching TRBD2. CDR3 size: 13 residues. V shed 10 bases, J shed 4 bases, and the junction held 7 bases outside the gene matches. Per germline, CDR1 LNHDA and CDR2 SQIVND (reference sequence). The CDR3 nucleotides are TGTGCCACCCGGGACGGGAGGTACAATGAGCAGTTCTTC. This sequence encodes CATRDGRYNEQFF.

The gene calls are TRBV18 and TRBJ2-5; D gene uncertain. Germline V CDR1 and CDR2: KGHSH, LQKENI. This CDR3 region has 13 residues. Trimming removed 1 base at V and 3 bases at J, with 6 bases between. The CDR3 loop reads CASSPLSKETQYF. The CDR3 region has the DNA TGTGCCAGCTCACCACTCAGTAAAGAGACCCAGTACTTC.

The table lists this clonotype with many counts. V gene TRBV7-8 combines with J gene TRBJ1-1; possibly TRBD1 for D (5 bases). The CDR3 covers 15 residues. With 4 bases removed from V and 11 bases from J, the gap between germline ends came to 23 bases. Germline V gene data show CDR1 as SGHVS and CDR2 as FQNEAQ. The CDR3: CASSSGDRWNLEAFF. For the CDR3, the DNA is TGTGCCAGCAGCTCCGGGGACCGGTGGAACCTTGAGGCTTTCTTT.

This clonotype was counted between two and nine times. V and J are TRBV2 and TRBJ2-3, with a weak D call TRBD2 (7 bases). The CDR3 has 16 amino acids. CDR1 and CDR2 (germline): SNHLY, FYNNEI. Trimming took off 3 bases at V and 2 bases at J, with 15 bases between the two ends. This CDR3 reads CASSDSGRGTTDTQYF. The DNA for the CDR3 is TGTGCCAGCAGTGATTCAGGGAGGGGGACCACAGATACGCAGTATTTT.

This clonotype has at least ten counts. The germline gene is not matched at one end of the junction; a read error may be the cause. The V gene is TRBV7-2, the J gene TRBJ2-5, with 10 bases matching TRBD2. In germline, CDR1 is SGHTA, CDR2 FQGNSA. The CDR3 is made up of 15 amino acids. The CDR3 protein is CASSLNPGLARTPYF. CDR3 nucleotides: TGTGCCAGCAGCTTAAATCCGGGACTAGCGAGGACCCCGTACTTC.

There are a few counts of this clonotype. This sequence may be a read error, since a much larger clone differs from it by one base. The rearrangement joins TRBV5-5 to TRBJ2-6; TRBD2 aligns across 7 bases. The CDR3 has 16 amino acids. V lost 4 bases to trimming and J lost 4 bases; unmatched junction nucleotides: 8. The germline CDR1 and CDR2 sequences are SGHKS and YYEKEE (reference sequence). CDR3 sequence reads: CASSAGLGEGANVLTF. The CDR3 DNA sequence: TGTGCCAGCAGCGCCGGACTAGGGGAAGGGGCCAACGTCCTGACTTTC. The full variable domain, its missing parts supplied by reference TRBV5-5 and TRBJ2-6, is DAGVTQSPTHLIKTRGQQVTLRCSPISGHKSVSWYQQVLGQGPQFIFQYYEKEERGRGNFPDRFSARQFPNYSSELNVNALLLGDSALYLCASSAGLGEGANVLTFGAGSRLTVL.

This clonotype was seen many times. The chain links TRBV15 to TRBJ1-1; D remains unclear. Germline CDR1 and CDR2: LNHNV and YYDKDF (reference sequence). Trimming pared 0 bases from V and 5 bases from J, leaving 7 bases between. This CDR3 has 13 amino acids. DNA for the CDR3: TGTGCCACCAGCAGAGATGAGGAAACTGAAGCTTTCTTT. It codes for CATSRDEETEAFF.

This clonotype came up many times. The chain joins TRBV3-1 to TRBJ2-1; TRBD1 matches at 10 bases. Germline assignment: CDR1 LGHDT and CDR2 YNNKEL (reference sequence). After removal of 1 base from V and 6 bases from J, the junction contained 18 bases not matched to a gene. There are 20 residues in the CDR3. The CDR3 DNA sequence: TGTGCCAGCAGCCAAGTGGGACAGGGGAGACTAGCGCCCCGCGGCAATGAGCAGTTCTTC. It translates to CASSQVGQGRLAPRGNEQFF.